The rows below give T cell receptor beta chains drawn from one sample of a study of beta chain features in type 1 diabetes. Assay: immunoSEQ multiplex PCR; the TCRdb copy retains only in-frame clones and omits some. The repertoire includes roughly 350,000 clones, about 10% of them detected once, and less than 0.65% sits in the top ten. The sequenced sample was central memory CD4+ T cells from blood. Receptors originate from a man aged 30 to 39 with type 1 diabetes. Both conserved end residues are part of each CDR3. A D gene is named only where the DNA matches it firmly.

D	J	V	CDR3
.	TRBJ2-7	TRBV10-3	CAITAGDGYEQYF
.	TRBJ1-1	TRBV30	CAWGLLEDTEAFF
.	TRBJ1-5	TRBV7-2	CASSARRFSNQPQHF
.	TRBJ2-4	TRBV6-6	CASSSGPKNIQYF
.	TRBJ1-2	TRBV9	CASSVDFWGSGYTF
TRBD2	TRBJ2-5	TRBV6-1	CASSEARTGGRRETQYF
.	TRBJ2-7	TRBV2	CASSEERRAGSFYEQYF
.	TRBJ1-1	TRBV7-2	CASSLVGAETEAFF
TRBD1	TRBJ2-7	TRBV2	CASLDRPLSYEQYF
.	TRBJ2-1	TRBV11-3	CASQPGLSSGEQFF
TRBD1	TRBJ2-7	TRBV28	CASRTPRQGVLHEQYF
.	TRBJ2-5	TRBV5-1	CASSSDSRGPETQYF
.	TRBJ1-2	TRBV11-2	CASSLESGGYTF
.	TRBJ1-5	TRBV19	CASSRKWEVNQPQHF
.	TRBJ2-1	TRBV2	CASSIKVLYNEQFF
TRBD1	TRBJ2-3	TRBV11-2	CASSLRTGGADTQYF
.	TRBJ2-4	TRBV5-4	CASSQVSDSAPPYF
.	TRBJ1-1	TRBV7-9	CASSKGGEGEAFF
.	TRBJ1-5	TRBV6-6	CASSRQQGNNQPQHF
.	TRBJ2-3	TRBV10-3	CAIGGVARGTDTQYF
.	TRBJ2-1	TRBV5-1	CASSPAREQFF
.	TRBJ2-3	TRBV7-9	CASSHYIGTDTQYF
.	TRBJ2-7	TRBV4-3	CASSQFYEQYF
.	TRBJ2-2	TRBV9	CASSVWDGPGELFF
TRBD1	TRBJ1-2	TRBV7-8	CASSSMARQGGYTF
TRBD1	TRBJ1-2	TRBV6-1	CASSRGDRTIYGYTF
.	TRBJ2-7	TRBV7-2	CASSPRQATYEQYF
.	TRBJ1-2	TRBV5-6	CASSLAAAGMVGYTF
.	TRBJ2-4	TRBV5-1	CASSLEVVGQGIQYF
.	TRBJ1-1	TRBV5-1	CASKLQALENTEAFF
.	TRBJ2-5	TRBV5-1	CASSLGSLGETQYF
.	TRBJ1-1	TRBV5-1	CASSLGPGENTEAFF
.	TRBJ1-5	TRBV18	CASSPPSSSNQPQHF
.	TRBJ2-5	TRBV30	CAWGPGLRGETQYF
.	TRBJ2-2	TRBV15	CATSQADTGELFF
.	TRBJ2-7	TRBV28	CASSSPTPHEQYF
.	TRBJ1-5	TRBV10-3	CAISESWGGQPQHF
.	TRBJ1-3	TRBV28	CASSFEGFVGNTIYF
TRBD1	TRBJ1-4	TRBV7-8	CASSLAGQGAEKLFF
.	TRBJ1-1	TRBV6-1	CASSYTGRAFF
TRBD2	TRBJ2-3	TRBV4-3	CASSLRTSGYTDTQYF
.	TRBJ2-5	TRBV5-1	CASSYGTRSQETQYF